This paragraph covers one TCR beta chain sequence. Its antigen is not identified. This CDR3 region has 14 residues. V was shortened by 0 bases and J by 2 bases, with 7 bases between the two germline ends. Per the germline V gene, CDR1 is MNHEY and CDR2 is SVGAGI. These data originate in a study of CD8 T cells in ankylosing spondylitis. Study-wide points: Past studies reported some motif variants in reactive arthritis synovial fluid and blood. Relatively scarce in peripheral blood, disease-linked clones were CD8+. Characteristic of ankylosing spondylitis blood, it appeared, was a TCR beta motif comprising roughly eight highly homologous variants. Disease-linked clones were reportedly significantly enriched in matched ankylosing spondylitis synovial fluid.

A quantitative 5'-RACE method, one with molecular barcodes, was used to make TCR beta libraries. Each CDR3 protein is one row after TCRdb ran MiXCR on the 5' RACE reads. The profile shows some 700,000 distinct CDR3 sequences, about 20% of them singletons. V gene TRBV6-5 combines with J gene TRBJ2-5; unclear D gene. The specimen was blood, either unsorted or a sorted T cell fraction (not recorded which). The receptor's source is a male donor with ankylosing spondylitis. The CDR3, as DNA: TGTGCCAGCAGTTACTCTTGGGGACAAGAGACCCAGTACTTC. This translates into CASSYSWGQETQYF.